This TCR beta chain was identified in a study of T cell changes during pregnancy in multiple sclerosis. Using immunoSEQ multiplex PCR, the repertoire was profiled, and TCRdb retains in-frame clones only, with some absent. The repertoire includes 95,000 to 150,000 clones, roughly 92% of them detected once, and approximately 5.8% sits in the top ten. Germline CDR1 and CDR2: MNHEY and SMNVEV (reference sequence). Trimming cost V 6 bases and J 7 bases, with 19 bases left between them. The CDR3 totals 15 residues. The source of this sequence is a female donor with multiple sclerosis, enrolled in a pregnancy study. The chain carries TRBV27 and TRBJ1-5, with a weak D call TRBD1 (5 bases). The material sequenced was peripheral blood, taken before pregnancy. The CDR3 DNA follows: TGTGCCAGCAGCCCCGGGACCTCAGGAGGGCAGCCCCAGCATTTT. It translates to CASSPGTSGGQPQHF.